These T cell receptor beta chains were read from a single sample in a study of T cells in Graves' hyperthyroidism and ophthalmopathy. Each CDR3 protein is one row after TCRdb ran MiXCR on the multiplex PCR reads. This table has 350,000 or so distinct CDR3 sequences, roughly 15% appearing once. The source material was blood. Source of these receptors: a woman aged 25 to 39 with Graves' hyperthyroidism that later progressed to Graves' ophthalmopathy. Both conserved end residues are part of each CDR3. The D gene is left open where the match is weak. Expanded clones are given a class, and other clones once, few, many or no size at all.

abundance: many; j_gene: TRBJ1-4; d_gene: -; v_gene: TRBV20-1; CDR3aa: CSARVPPATNEKLFF; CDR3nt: TGCAGTGCTAGAGTTCCCCCTGCAACTAATGAAAAACTGTTTTTT
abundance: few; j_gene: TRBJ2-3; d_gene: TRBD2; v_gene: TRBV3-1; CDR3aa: CASSQDLGGGVTDTQYF; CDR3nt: TGTGCCAGCAGCCAAGATCTGGGGGGGGGGGTGACAGATACGCAGTATTTT
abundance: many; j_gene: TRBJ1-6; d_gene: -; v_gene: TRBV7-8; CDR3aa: CASSPNRSKTGLYNSPLHF; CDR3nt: TGTGCCAGCAGCCCAAACCGATCTAAGACAGGCTTGTATAATTCACCCCTCCACTTT
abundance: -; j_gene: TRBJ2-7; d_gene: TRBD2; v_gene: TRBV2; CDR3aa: CANNLAGYDSYEQYF; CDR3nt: TGTGCCAACAATCTAGCGGGATATGATTCCTACGAGCAGTACTTC
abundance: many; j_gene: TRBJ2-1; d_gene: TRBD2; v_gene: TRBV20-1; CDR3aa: CSATTPLADHYNEQFF; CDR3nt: TGCAGTGCCACCACCCCACTAGCGGATCACTACAATGAGCAGTTCTTC
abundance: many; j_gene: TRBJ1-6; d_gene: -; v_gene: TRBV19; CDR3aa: CASNPGTNSPLHF; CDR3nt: TGTGCCAGTAACCCAGGGACCAATTCACCCCTCCACTTT
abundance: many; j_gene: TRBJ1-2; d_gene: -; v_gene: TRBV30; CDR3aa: CAWDPGMNYGYTF; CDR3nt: TGTGCCTGGGACCCGGGTATGAACTATGGCTACACCTTC
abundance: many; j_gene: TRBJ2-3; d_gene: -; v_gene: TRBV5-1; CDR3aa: CASSLEELLDTQYF; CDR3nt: TGCGCCAGCAGCTTGGAGGAGCTTCTAGATACGCAGTATTTT
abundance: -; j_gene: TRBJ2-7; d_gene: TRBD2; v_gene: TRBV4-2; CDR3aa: CASSQETSEVYEQYF; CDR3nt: TGTGCCAGCAGCCAGGAGACTAGCGAGGTCTACGAGCAGTACTTC
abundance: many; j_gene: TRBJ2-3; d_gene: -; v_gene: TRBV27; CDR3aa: CASSFRGFTDTQYF; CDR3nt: TGTGCCAGCAGTTTTCGGGGATTCACAGATACGCAGTATTTT
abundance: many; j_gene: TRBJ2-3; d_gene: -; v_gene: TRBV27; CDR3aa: CASSQEFELYGTQYF; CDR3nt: TGTGCCAGCAGTCAAGAGTTTGAATTGTATGGTACGCAGTATTTT
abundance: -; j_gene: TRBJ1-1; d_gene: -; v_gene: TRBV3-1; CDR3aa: CASSRSRYEAFF; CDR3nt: TGTGCCAGCAGCCGATCTCGTTACGAAGCTTTCTTT
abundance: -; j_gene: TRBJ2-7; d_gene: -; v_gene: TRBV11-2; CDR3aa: CASSRNQQGLGHYEQYF; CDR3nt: TGTGCCAGCAGCCGAAATCAACAGGGACTTGGACACTACGAGCAGTACTTC
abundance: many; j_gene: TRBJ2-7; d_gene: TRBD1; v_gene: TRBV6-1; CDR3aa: CASRRTGGIYEQYF; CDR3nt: TGTGCCAGCAGGCGGACAGGGGGGATATACGAGCAGTACTTC
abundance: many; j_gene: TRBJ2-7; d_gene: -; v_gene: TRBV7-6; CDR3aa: CASSYGARYEQYF; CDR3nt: TGTGCCAGCAGCTACGGGGCAAGGTACGAGCAGTACTTC
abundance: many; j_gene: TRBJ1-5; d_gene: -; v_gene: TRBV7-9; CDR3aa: CASSLQGVGNQPQHF; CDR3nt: TGTGCCAGCAGCTTACAGGGAGTAGGCAATCAGCCCCAGCATTTT
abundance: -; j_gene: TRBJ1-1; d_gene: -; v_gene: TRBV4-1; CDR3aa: CASSQVTDTEAFF; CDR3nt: TGCGCCAGCAGCCAAGTTACAGACACTGAAGCTTTCTTT
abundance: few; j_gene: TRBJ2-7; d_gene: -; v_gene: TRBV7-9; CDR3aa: CASSLWAAGSYEQYF; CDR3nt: TGTGCCAGCAGCTTATGGGCCGCAGGCTCCTACGAGCAGTACTTC
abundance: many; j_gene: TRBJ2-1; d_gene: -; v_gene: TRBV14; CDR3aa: CASSRGRRSAGNNEQFF; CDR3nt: TGTGCCAGCAGCCGGGGCCGAAGGAGTGCCGGTAACAATGAGCAGTTCTTC
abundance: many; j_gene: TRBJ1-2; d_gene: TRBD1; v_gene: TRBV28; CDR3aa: CASSFPTGYGYTF; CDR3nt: TGTGCCAGCAGTTTTCCGACAGGGTATGGCTACACCTTC
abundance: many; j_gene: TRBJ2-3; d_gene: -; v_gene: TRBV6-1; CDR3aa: CASSDRGSTGRDTQYF; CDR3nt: TGTGCCAGCAGTGACAGGGGTTCGACGGGGAGAGATACGCAGTATTTT
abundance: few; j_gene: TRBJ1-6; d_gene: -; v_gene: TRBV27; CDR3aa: CASSLNRGGYSPLHF; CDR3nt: TGTGCCAGCAGTTTAAACCGGGGAGGTTATTCACCCCTCCACTTT
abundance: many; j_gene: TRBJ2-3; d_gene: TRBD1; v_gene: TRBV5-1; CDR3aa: CASSWPRDRSPDTQYF; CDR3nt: TGCGCCAGCAGCTGGCCCCGGGACAGGTCCCCAGATACGCAGTATTTT
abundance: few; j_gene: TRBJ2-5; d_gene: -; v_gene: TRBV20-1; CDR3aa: CNARDSGTGSLYF; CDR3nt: TGCAATGCTAGAGATTCTGGTACAGGGAGCTTGTACTTC
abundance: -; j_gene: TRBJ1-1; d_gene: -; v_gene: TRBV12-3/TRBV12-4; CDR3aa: CASRLRDGTEAFF; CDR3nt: TGTGCCAGCAGGCTCAGGGACGGCACTGAAGCTTTCTTT
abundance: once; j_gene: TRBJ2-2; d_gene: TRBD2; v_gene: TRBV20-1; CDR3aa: CSATVELAGDTGELFF; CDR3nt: TGCAGTGCTACGGTGGAACTAGCGGGGGACACCGGGGAGCTGTTTTTT
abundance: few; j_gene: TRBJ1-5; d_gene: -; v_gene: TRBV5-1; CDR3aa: CASSLEGTFDTPQHF; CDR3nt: TGCGCCAGCAGCTTGGAGGGGACATTCGATACGCCCCAGCATTTT
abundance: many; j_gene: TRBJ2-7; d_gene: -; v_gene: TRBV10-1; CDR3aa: CASSVGPTYEQYF; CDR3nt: TGCGCCAGCAGTGTAGGACCTACCTACGAGCAGTACTTC
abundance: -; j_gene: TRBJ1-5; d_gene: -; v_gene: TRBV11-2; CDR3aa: CASSEVSYQPQHF; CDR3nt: TGTGCCAGCAGCGAGGTATCGTATCAGCCCCAGCATTTT
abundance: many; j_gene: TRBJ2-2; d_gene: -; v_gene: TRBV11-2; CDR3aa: CASSTGSGNTGELFF; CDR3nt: TGTGCCAGCAGCACTGGGTCGGGGAACACCGGGGAGCTGTTTTTT
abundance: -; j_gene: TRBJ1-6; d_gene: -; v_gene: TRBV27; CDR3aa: CASSLFLGGGLGSPLHF; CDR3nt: TGTGCCAGCAGTTTATTCCTCGGTGGGGGGCTCGGATCACCCCTCCACTTT
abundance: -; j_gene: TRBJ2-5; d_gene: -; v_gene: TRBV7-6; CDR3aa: CASSPRTGYRETQYF; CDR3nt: TGTGCCAGCAGCCCCCGAACAGGGTACAGAGAGACCCAGTACTTC
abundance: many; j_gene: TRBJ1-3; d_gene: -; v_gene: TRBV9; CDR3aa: CASSVSGNTIYF; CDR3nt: TGTGCCAGCAGCGTAAGTGGAAACACCATATATTTT
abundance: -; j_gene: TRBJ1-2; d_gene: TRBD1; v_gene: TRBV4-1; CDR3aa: CASSQMGQNYGYTF; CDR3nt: TGCGCCAGCAGCCAAATGGGACAGAACTATGGCTACACCTTC
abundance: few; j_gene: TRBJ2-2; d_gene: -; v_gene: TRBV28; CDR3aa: CASRTHMVNTGELFF; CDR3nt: TGTGCCAGCCGGACCCATATGGTTAACACCGGGGAGCTGTTTTTT
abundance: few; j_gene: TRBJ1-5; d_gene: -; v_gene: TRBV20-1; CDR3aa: CSARVVGASNQPQHF; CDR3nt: TGCAGTGCTAGAGTAGTGGGGGCTAGCAATCAGCCCCAGCATTTT
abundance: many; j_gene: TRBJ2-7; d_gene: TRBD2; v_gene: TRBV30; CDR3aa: CAWSVWLAGGPEAGQYF; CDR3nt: TGTGCCTGGAGTGTTTGGCTAGCGGGAGGGCCTGAGGCCGGGCAGTACTTC
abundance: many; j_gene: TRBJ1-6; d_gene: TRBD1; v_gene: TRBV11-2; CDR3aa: CASSLTGTASSPLHF; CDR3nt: TGTGCCAGCAGCTTAACCGGGACAGCCAGCTCACCCCTCCACTTT
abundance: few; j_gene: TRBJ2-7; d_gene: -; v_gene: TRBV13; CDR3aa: CASSSGDQDYEQYF; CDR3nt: TGTGCCAGCAGCTCCGGGGACCAAGACTACGAGCAGTACTTC
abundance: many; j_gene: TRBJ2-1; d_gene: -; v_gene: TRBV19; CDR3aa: CASSIGPIGKTSYNEQFF; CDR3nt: TGTGCCAGTAGTATAGGCCCCATAGGGAAAACCTCCTACAATGAGCAGTTCTTC
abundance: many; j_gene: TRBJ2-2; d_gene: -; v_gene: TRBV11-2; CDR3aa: CASSLDARSGELFF; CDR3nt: TGTGCCAGCAGCTTAGATGCGAGGTCCGGGGAGCTGTTTTTT
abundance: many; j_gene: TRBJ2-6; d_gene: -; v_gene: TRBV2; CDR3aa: CASLTAGEGANVLTF; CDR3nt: TGTGCCAGCTTAACCGCCGGGGAAGGGGCCAACGTCCTGACTTTC
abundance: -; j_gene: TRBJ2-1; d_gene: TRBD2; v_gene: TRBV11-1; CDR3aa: CASSLVIGGRNEQFF; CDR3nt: TGTGCCAGCAGCTTAGTAATTGGCGGGAGGAATGAGCAGTTCTTC
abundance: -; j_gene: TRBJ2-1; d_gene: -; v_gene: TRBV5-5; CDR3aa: CASSSSEQSGNEQFF; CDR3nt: TGTGCCAGCAGCTCTTCGGAGCAGTCAGGCAATGAGCAGTTCTTC
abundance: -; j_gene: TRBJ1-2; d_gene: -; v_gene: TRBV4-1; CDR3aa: CASSQGGARGGYGYTF; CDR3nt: TGCGCCAGCAGCCAAGGCGGGGCACGGGGTGGCTATGGCTACACCTTC
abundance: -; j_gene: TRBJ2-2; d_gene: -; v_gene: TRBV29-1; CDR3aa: CSVEMWGSTGELFF; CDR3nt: TGCAGCGTTGAAATGTGGGGTAGCACCGGGGAGCTGTTTTTT
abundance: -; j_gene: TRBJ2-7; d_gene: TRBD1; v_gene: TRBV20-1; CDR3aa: CSAPGTGGLIYEQYF; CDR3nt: TGCAGTGCACCTGGGACAGGGGGCTTAATTTACGAGCAGTACTTC
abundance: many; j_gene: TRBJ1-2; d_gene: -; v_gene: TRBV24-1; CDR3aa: CATSDLDAQYGYTF; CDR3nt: TGTGCCACCAGTGATTTGGACGCACAATATGGCTACACCTTC
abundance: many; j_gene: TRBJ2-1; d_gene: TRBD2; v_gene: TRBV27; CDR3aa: CASSLMVLAGVYNEQFF; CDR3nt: TGTGCCAGCAGTTTAATGGTACTAGCGGGCGTCTACAATGAGCAGTTCTTC
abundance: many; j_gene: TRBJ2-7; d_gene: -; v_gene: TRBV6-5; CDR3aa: CASSYDRYEQYF; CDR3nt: TGTGCCAGCAGTTACGACCGGTACGAGCAGTACTTC